This T cell receptor (beta chain) was identified in a study of cytomegalovirus exposure and HLA in healthy donors. Study observations and caveats: Accurate predictions that matched the HLA-A and HLA-B alleles of most subjects were reportedly made from TCR beta sequences. Clonal expansion was found to be greater in HLA-associated TCR beta chains than in equally common others in a later analysis.

The CDR3 extends over 15 amino acids. Germline V CDR1 and CDR2: SGHAT, FQDESV (reference sequence). Unmatched junction bases numbered 5, after V lost 4 bases and J lost 0 bases. The primer mix had 60 Vbeta and 13 Jbeta primers. TCRdb's copy holds only in-frame clones and misses some; the assay was immunoSEQ multiplex PCR. The table records roughly 150,000 clones, roughly 80% of them present only once. On this clone: The antigen remains undetermined.

V and J are TRBV11-1 and TRBJ1-1; 7 positions agree with TRBD1. The sample comprised PBMCs. The origin of this receptor is a male donor in good health and CMV-seronegative. The CDR3 DNA reads as TGTGCCAGCAGCTCGAGACAGGGCGTGAACACTGAAGCTTTCTTT. Translation: CASSSRQGVNTEAFF. Full variable domain (missing parts from reference TRBV11-1 and TRBJ1-1): EAEVAQSPRYKITEKSQAVAFWCDPISGHATLYWYRQILGQGPELLVQFQDESVVDDSQLPKDRFSAERLKGVDSTLKIQPAELGDSAMYLCASSSRQGVNTEAFFGQGTRLTVV.